This is a list of T cell receptor beta chains from one sample in a study of technical replicates of blood from a few donors. Using immunoSEQ multiplex PCR, the repertoire was profiled, and TCRdb retains in-frame clones only, with some absent. Here the sample spans around 100,000 clones, about 96% being singletons. The sequenced sample was T cells isolated from PBMCs. The receptors were gathered from a human donor in good health. CDR3s include the opening cysteine and the closing phenylalanine or tryptophan. The order of the fields is clone size, J gene, V gene, D gene, CDR3 protein, CDR3 DNA. The D gene is left open where the match is weak. Only part of the rows carry a size: once, few, many, or a class if the clone is expanded.

clone size: NA; J gene: TRBJ2-7; V gene: TRBV27; D gene: NA; CDR3 protein: CASSLAGTYYEQYF; CDR3 DNA: TGTGCCAGCAGTTTAGCCGGGACTTACTACGAGCAGTACTTC
clone size: NA; J gene: TRBJ2-7; V gene: TRBV10-3; D gene: TRBD1; CDR3 protein: CAIRDRSYEQYF; CDR3 DNA: TGTGCCATCCGGGACAGGTCCTACGAGCAGTACTTC
clone size: NA; J gene: TRBJ2-5; V gene: TRBV7-2; D gene: TRBD2; CDR3 protein: CASSPTSGVGEETQYF; CDR3 DNA: TGTGCCAGCAGCCCGACTAGCGGGGTAGGGGAAGAGACCCAGTACTTC
clone size: NA; J gene: TRBJ1-3; V gene: TRBV9; D gene: NA; CDR3 protein: CASSEGPVRGTGNTIYF; CDR3 DNA: TGTGCCAGCAGCGAGGGGCCGGTAAGGGGAACTGGAAACACCATATATTTT
clone size: NA; J gene: TRBJ2-1; V gene: TRBV19; D gene: TRBD2; CDR3 protein: CASSYAAGANEQFF; CDR3 DNA: TGTGCCAGTAGTTACGCGGCGGGAGCTAATGAGCAGTTCTTC
clone size: once; J gene: TRBJ2-1; V gene: TRBV5-6; D gene: NA; CDR3 protein: CASSPLHYNEQFF; CDR3 DNA: TGTGCCAGCAGCCCCTTACATTACAATGAGCAGTTCTTC
clone size: NA; J gene: TRBJ1-5; V gene: TRBV6-5; D gene: TRBD1; CDR3 protein: CASRQGELQPQHF; CDR3 DNA: TGTGCCAGCAGACAGGGGGAGCTTCAGCCCCAGCATTTT
clone size: once; J gene: TRBJ1-1; V gene: TRBV5-4; D gene: NA; CDR3 protein: CASSLESTEAFF; CDR3 DNA: TGTGCCAGCAGCTTGGAGAGCACTGAAGCTTTCTTT
clone size: NA; J gene: TRBJ1-2; V gene: TRBV7-8; D gene: TRBD1; CDR3 protein: CASSLGGGSGYTF; CDR3 DNA: TGTGCCAGCAGCTTAGGAGGGGGCAGCGGCTACACCTTC
clone size: NA; J gene: TRBJ2-1; V gene: TRBV15; D gene: NA; CDR3 protein: CATSLRWGRGNEQFF; CDR3 DNA: TGTGCCACCAGCCTCCGGTGGGGCAGAGGTAATGAGCAGTTCTTC
clone size: NA; J gene: TRBJ1-5; V gene: TRBV18; D gene: TRBD1; CDR3 protein: CASSPQGGPGNQPQHF; CDR3 DNA: TGTGCCAGCTCACCCCAGGGGGGCCCAGGGAATCAGCCCCAGCATTTT
clone size: NA; J gene: TRBJ1-1; V gene: TRBV9; D gene: TRBD1; CDR3 protein: CASSFSGGGTEAFF; CDR3 DNA: TGTGCCAGCAGCTTCTCAGGGGGAGGAACTGAAGCTTTCTTT
clone size: NA; J gene: TRBJ2-4; V gene: TRBV7-3; D gene: NA; CDR3 protein: CASSLTFVTKNIQYF; CDR3 DNA: TGTGCCAGCAGCTTAACATTTGTAACCAAAAACATTCAGTACTTC
clone size: NA; J gene: TRBJ2-3; V gene: TRBV5-1; D gene: TRBD2; CDR3 protein: CASSPWGLAGPTDTQYF; CDR3 DNA: TGCGCCAGCAGCCCATGGGGACTAGCGGGACCTACAGATACGCAGTATTTT
clone size: NA; J gene: TRBJ2-7; V gene: TRBV29-1; D gene: NA; CDR3 protein: CSVGLNYEQYF; CDR3 DNA: TGCAGCGTTGGGCTTAACTACGAGCAGTACTTC
clone size: NA; J gene: TRBJ1-1; V gene: TRBV21-1; D gene: NA; CDR3 protein: CASSSPRGGQTNTEAFF; CDR3 DNA: TGTGCCAGCAGCTCTCCAAGAGGCGGACAGACGAACACTGAAGCTTTCTTT
clone size: NA; J gene: TRBJ2-7; V gene: TRBV29-1; D gene: NA; CDR3 protein: CSVEDWGRGAPSYEQYF; CDR3 DNA: TGCAGCGTTGAAGATTGGGGGAGGGGGGCTCCCTCCTACGAGCAGTACTTC
clone size: once; J gene: TRBJ1-1; V gene: TRBV6-4; D gene: NA; CDR3 protein: CASSDSRGTEAFF; CDR3 DNA: TGTGCCAGCAGTGACTCGAGGGGGACTGAAGCTTTCTTT
clone size: NA; J gene: TRBJ2-4; V gene: TRBV6-6; D gene: NA; CDR3 protein: CASSYAGEGKNIQYF; CDR3 DNA: TGTGCCAGCAGTTACGCAGGGGAGGGAAAAAACATTCAGTACTTC
clone size: NA; J gene: TRBJ2-7; V gene: TRBV13; D gene: TRBD2; CDR3 protein: CASSLVTSGNYEQYF; CDR3 DNA: TGTGCCAGCAGCTTAGTGACTAGCGGAAACTACGAGCAGTACTTC
clone size: NA; J gene: TRBJ2-3; V gene: TRBV5-6; D gene: NA; CDR3 protein: CASSSRTDTQYF; CDR3 DNA: TGTGCCAGCAGCTCCCGTACAGATACGCAGTATTTT
clone size: NA; J gene: TRBJ1-2; V gene: TRBV28; D gene: NA; CDR3 protein: CASSLSVLYGYTF; CDR3 DNA: TGTGCCAGCAGTTTATCAGTCCTTTATGGCTACACCTTC
clone size: once; J gene: TRBJ2-5; V gene: TRBV28; D gene: TRBD2; CDR3 protein: CASSTWTSGRTWETQYF; CDR3 DNA: TGTGCCAGCAGTACCTGGACTAGCGGGAGAACCTGGGAGACCCAGTACTTC
clone size: NA; J gene: TRBJ2-1; V gene: TRBV28; D gene: TRBD2; CDR3 protein: CASSVTQWTSKNEQFF; CDR3 DNA: TGTGCCAGCTCAGTTACCCAATGGACTAGTAAAAATGAGCAGTTCTTC
clone size: NA; J gene: TRBJ1-6; V gene: TRBV2; D gene: NA; CDR3 protein: CASSETTAKPLHF; CDR3 DNA: TGTGCCAGCAGTGAGACGACAGCGAAACCCCTCCACTTT
clone size: NA; J gene: TRBJ1-3; V gene: TRBV11-3; D gene: TRBD1; CDR3 protein: CASSLHRGDSGNTIYF; CDR3 DNA: TGTGCCAGCAGCCTACACAGGGGAGATAGCGGAAACACCATATATTTT
clone size: NA; J gene: TRBJ2-2; V gene: TRBV9; D gene: NA; CDR3 protein: CASSVGGSVRELFF; CDR3 DNA: TGTGCCAGCAGCGTAGGAGGAAGCGTCAGGGAGCTGTTTTTT
clone size: NA; J gene: TRBJ2-7; V gene: TRBV9; D gene: TRBD1; CDR3 protein: CASSADRGRTYEQYF; CDR3 DNA: TGTGCCAGCAGCGCAGACAGGGGTCGAACCTACGAGCAGTACTTC
clone size: NA; J gene: TRBJ2-4; V gene: TRBV27; D gene: NA; CDR3 protein: CASSTTSDRPQYF; CDR3 DNA: TGTGCCAGCAGTACTACTTCTGACAGACCTCAGTACTTC